Each of the 30 T cell receptor beta chains below was sequenced from the same sample in a study of beta chain features in type 1 diabetes. The entirety of the isolated RNA underwent reverse transcription, so expressed TCRB transcripts were sequenced. The assay was immunoSEQ multiplex PCR, and TCRdb's table has in-frame clones only and misses some. The table lists about 330,000 clones, 8% to 13% of them singletons. Sequencing input: naive CD4+ T cells from blood. The receptors stem from a woman in her twenties or thirties in good health.

The chain employs TRBV7-2 and TRBJ2-3, with a tentative D call TRBD2 (5 bases). The CDR3 spans 14 residues. V was trimmed by 5 bases and J by 2 bases, leaving 11 bases between them. CDR1 is SGHTA, CDR2 FQGNSA, per germline. CDR3: CASSLSEATDTQYF. CDR3 nucleotides: TGTGCCAGCAGCCTCTCGGAGGCCACAGATACGCAGTATTTT.

The J gene is TRBJ2-5, the V gene TRBV7-9; the D gene is possibly TRBD2 (5 bases). Germline V gives CDR1 SEHNR, CDR2 FQNEAQ (reference sequence). The CDR3 is 14 amino acids. V was trimmed by 0 bases and J by 5 bases, leaving 10 bases between them. The CDR3 sequence: CASSLAGRPETQYF. CDR3 in DNA: TGTGCCAGCAGCTTAGCGGGGAGACCCGAGACCCAGTACTTC.

Only a few counts were recorded for this clone. The rearrangement joins TRBV18 to TRBJ2-2; D call uncertain. Germline V gene data show CDR1 as KGHSH and CDR2 as LQKENI. The CDR3 sequence is 16 residues long. The V end was cut by 1 base, the J end by 4 bases, with 13 bases between. DNA of the CDR3: TGTGCCAGCTCACCACGGCGTAGCACACTCACCGGGGAGCTGTTTTTT. Protein: CASSPRRSTLTGELFF.

In its sample, this clone was seen a few times. The rearrangement links TRBV28 to TRBJ2-1, with 8 bases fitting TRBD2. V lost 6 bases and J lost 2; bases outside the gene matches: 6. CDR3 length: 15 residues. The germline CDR1 and CDR2 sequences are MDHEN and SYDVKM. Here the CDR3 DNA reads TGTGCCAGCAGCCCCAGCGGGAGTACCTACAATGAGCAGTTCTTC. It is translated as CASSPSGSTYNEQFF.

The rearrangement uses TRBV7-3 and TRBJ2-1; the D gene is possibly TRBD2 (6 bases). Germline CDR1 SGHTA, CDR2 FQGTGA. This CDR3 contains 13 residues. V shed 5 bases and J shed 5 bases, with 10 bases lying between them. The DNA for the CDR3 is TGTGCCAGCAGCCCCCCGGGAGACAATGAGCAGTTCTTC. Residues: CASSPPGDNEQFF.

The chain combines TRBV7-2 with TRBJ2-7; 9 nucleotides agree with TRBD1. There are 15 residues in the CDR3. Germline lookup yields CDR1 SGHTA and CDR2 FQGNSA. V shed 1 base, J shed 7 bases, and the junction held 8 bases outside the gene matches. Here the CDR3 reads CASSLGSDRGLEQYF. The CDR3 DNA reads TGTGCCAGCAGCTTAGGCTCGGACAGGGGTCTTGAGCAGTACTTC.

The chain recombines TRBV19 with TRBJ2-7; maybe TRBD2 (5 bases). The ends were cut back, 6 bases at V and 2 bases at J, with 11 bases in the middle. The CDR3 extends over 13 amino acids. Germline CDR1 LNHDA, CDR2 SQIVND (reference sequence). The CDR3 bases are TGTGCCAGTAGCATATACGGGACCTACGAGCAGTACTTC. This encodes CASSIYGTYEQYF.

This clone was seen a handful of times. The chain uses TRBV6-1 and TRBJ2-7; 8 bases fit TRBD1. The CDR3 extends over 14 amino acids. V was clipped by 7 bases and J by 2 bases; unmatched bases: 7. Germline CDR1 is MNHNS and CDR2 is SASEGT. CDR3 coding DNA: TGTGCCAGCAAAAGAGACAGGGGAGCCTACGAGCAGTACTTC. This sequence encodes CASKRDRGAYEQYF.

This clone has more than one count but fewer than ten. The V gene is TRBV30, the J gene TRBJ2-1; 11 nucleotides agree with TRBD2. Losses at the gene ends were 0 bases for V and 3 bases for J; bases not matched to a gene: 4. From germline, CDR1 is GTSNPN and CDR2 SVGIG (reference sequence). The CDR3 is 16 amino acids. This CDR3 is CAWSVLTSGSYNEQFF. CDR3 in DNA: TGTGCCTGGAGTGTACTTACTAGCGGGAGCTACAATGAGCAGTTCTTC.

This clone was counted a few times. CDR3 in DNA: TGCAGCTCGGGACTAGCGGGAGCGGGGTATTCCTACAATGAGCAGTTCTTC. It is translated as CSSGLAGAGYSYNEQFF. V and J are TRBV29-1 and TRBJ2-1; 14 nucleotides align to TRBD2. Germline CDR1 is SQVTM and CDR2 is ANQGSEA. This CDR3 region has 17 residues. With V trimmed by 8 bases and J by 1 base, 10 bases remained unmatched.

The genes are TRBV29-1 and TRBJ2-6, with 10 positions matching TRBD1. The CDR3 is 16 amino acids. V trimming: 4 bases; J trimming: 0 bases; junction bases outside the gene matches: 3. The germline V gene encodes CDR1 SQVTM and CDR2 ANQGSEA. CDR3 sequence reads: CSVVGTGASGANVLTF. The CDR3 nucleotides are TGCAGCGTTGTTGGGACAGGGGCCTCTGGGGCCAACGTCCTGACTTTC.

The chain joins TRBV9 to TRBJ2-3; 15 bases line up with TRBD2. Per germline, CDR1 SGDLS and CDR2 YYNGEE. The ends lost 6 bases at V and 3 bases at J; junction bases unmatched: 8. The CDR3 contains 17 residues. CDR3 region: CASTKGTSGRWTDTQYF. The CDR3 DNA sequence: TGTGCCAGCACCAAAGGGACTAGCGGGAGGTGGACAGATACGCAGTATTTT.

This clone was counted only a few times. This rearrangement joins TRBV7-2 to TRBJ1-4; 9 positions match TRBD1. The J segment lost 1 base and the V segment lost 3 bases, leaving 6 bases of the junction unmatched. The CDR3 totals 17 residues. The germline gives CDR1 SGHTA, CDR2 FQGNSA. The CDR3 sequence: CASSFQTGGLTNEKLFF. For the CDR3, the DNA is TGTGCCAGCAGCTTCCAGACAGGGGGTTTAACTAATGAAAAACTGTTTTTT.

The chain joins TRBV10-3 to TRBJ2-7, with D possibly matching TRBD1 (8 bases). With 4 bases removed from V and 2 bases from J, the gap between germline ends came to 30 bases. Germline CDR1 and CDR2: ENHRY and SYGVKD. The CDR3 sequence is 20 residues long. The CDR3 DNA reads as TGTGCCATCAGTGCAGGGGCTGGTCAGGGGGCCAGGGAGGGAGCCTACGAGCAGTACTTC. It is translated as CAISAGAGQGAREGAYEQYF.

This sequence joins TRBV9 and TRBJ2-1; 10 positions agree with TRBD1. The CDR3 runs to 15 residues. The J segment lost 8 bases and the V segment lost 2 bases, leaving 7 bases of the junction unmatched. CDR1 is SGDLS, CDR2 YYNGEE, per germline. The CDR3 loop reads CASSVRGQGFHEQFF. DNA of the CDR3: TGTGCCAGCAGCGTCCGGGGACAGGGGTTCCATGAGCAGTTCTTC.

This clone was detected only a few times. The J gene is TRBJ2-7, the V gene TRBV18; unclear D gene. Trimming stripped 0 bases from V and 3 bases from J, with 12 bases between. CDR3 length: 15 amino acids. Germline V lookup: CDR1 KGHSH, CDR2 LQKENI. The CDR3 DNA reads TGTGCCAGCTCACCACCGGGCGTCTTCAACTACGAGCAGTACTTC. It yields the protein CASSPPGVFNYEQYF.

This clone has only a few counts. The chain recombines TRBV6-5 with TRBJ2-7; 8 positions agree with TRBD2. From germline, CDR1 is MNHEY and CDR2 SVGAGI. The junction had 5 bases not matched to a gene; V was cut back by 7 bases and J by 0 bases. The CDR3 loop spans 14 amino acids. DNA for the CDR3: TGTGCCAGCACCCCCAGCGGGAGCTCCTACGAGCAGTACTTC. Its protein product is CASTPSGSSYEQYF.

The table lists this clone with a few counts. This chain connects TRBV6-5 to TRBJ1-2; possibly TRBD1 for D (5 bases). Trimming cost V 6 bases and J 4 bases, with 18 bases left between them. Per germline, CDR1 MNHEY and CDR2 SVGAGI. The CDR3 has 15 residues. The CDR3 coding sequence is TGTGCCAGCAGCCTTGATCAGGGATTCCTCTATGGCTACACCTTC. It translates to CASSLDQGFLYGYTF.

The chain uses TRBV6-5 and TRBJ2-5; TRBD1 aligns across 8 bases. Looked up from germline, CDR1 is MNHEY and CDR2 is SVGAGI. This CDR3 region has 15 residues. J lost 3 bases, V lost 2 bases, and 5 bases had no gene match. CDR3 nucleotides: TGTGCCAGCAGTTACCAGGGGGCCGGGGAAGAGACCCAGTACTTC. Its translation is CASSYQGAGEETQYF.

This clone was detected once. The rearrangement uses TRBV5-4 and TRBJ2-1; 9 nucleotides match TRBD1. Germline values: CDR1 SGHNT, CDR2 YYREEE (reference sequence). The CDR3 covers 16 residues. After removal of 1 base from V and 2 bases from J, the junction contained 4 bases not matched to a gene. The CDR3 spells CASSLTGTGPYNEQFF. The CDR3 DNA reads TGTGCCAGCAGCTTGACCGGGACAGGGCCCTACAATGAGCAGTTCTTC.

The chain couples TRBV4-3 to TRBJ1-1, with D possibly TRBD1 on 6 matching bases. This CDR3 has 13 amino acids. Germline CDR1 LGHNA, CDR2 YSLEER. V shed 5 bases and J shed 6 bases, with 13 bases lying between them. As DNA, the CDR3 is TGCGCCAGCAGCTACTCCGACAGGTCTGAAGCTTTCTTT. This codes for CASSYSDRSEAFF.

This chain joins TRBV7-9 and TRBJ1-2; D might be TRBD1 (5 bases). Trimming took 1 base from V and 9 from J, leaving 12 bases between them. The CDR3 spans 13 residues. The germline V gene has CDR1 SEHNR and CDR2 FQNEAQ (reference sequence). DNA of the CDR3: TGTGCCAGCAGCTTAGACAGGATGGATCGCTACACCTTC. This encodes CASSLDRMDRYTF.

The rearrangement links TRBV6-1 to TRBJ1-5; maybe TRBD1 (6 bases). CDR3 length: 14 amino acids. Germline assignment: CDR1 MNHNS and CDR2 SASEGT. V shed 4 bases and J shed 6 bases, with 13 bases lying between them. The CDR3, as DNA: TGTGCCAGCAGTGCGACAGGAGGTAGTCAGCCCCAGCATTTT. Residues: CASSATGGSQPQHF.

This rearrangement joins TRBV14 to TRBJ2-5; D might be TRBD2 (5 bases). Germline lookup yields CDR1 SGHDN and CDR2 FVKESK. CDR3 length equals 13 residues. The V end was cut by 3 bases, the J end by 5 bases, with 10 bases between. The CDR3 loop reads CASSHPTGETQYF. In DNA form, the CDR3 reads TGTGCCAGCAGCCACCCCACGGGGGAGACCCAGTACTTC.

The chain carries TRBV28 and TRBJ1-2, with no clear D. V dropped 4 bases and J dropped 5 bases, with 5 bases sitting between them. This CDR3 region has 11 residues. CDR1 and CDR2 from the germline V gene are MDHEN and SYDVKM. The DNA of the CDR3 is TGTGCCAGCAGTTCCTTTTATGGCTACACCTTC. Protein sequence: CASSSFYGYTF.

The J gene is TRBJ2-3, the V gene TRBV13, with TRBD1 matching 8 bases. This CDR3 has 15 amino acids. Germline V gene sequence: CDR1 PRHDT, CDR2 FYEKMQ (reference sequence). Trimming cost V 2 bases and J 5 bases; bases outside gene matches: 6. The DNA for the CDR3 is TGTGCCAGCAGCTTAAGACAGGGGATGGGAGATACGCAGTATTTT. Its protein product is CASSLRQGMGDTQYF.

The rearrangement uses TRBV5-1 and TRBJ1-3; D gene unclear. The CDR3 covers 16 residues. The germline V and J ends were trimmed by 3 bases and 0 bases, with 13 bases remaining between them. Per germline, CDR1 SGHRS and CDR2 YFSETQ. The CDR3 DNA is TGCGCCAGCAGCTCCTTGGGCCTCAGCTCTGGAAACACCATATATTTT. This codes for CASSSLGLSSGNTIYF. The full variable domain, in which reference TRBV5-1 and TRBJ1-3 provide the parts outside the CDR3, is KAGVTQTPRYLIKTRGQQVTLSCSPISGHRSVSWYQQTPGQGLQFLFEYFSETQRNKGNFPGRFSGRQFSNSRSEMNVSTLELGDSALYLCASSSLGLSSGNTIYFGEGSWLTVV.

This clone was counted only a few times. V gene TRBV18 combines with J gene TRBJ2-7; TRBD1 matches at 12 bases. Trimming removed 6 bases from V and 3 bases from J; junction bases left unmatched: 9. Per germline, CDR1 KGHSH and CDR2 LQKENI. The length of the CDR3 is 16 residues. This CDR3 reads CASSPSGTGGVYEQYF. The CDR3 DNA is TGTGCCAGCTCGCCCTCCGGGACAGGGGGCGTCTACGAGCAGTACTTC.

This clone came up a few times. The CDR3 DNA sequence: TGTGCCAGCAGACCGGCCGGGGTCCGTGGCTACACCTTC. It yields the protein CASRPAGVRGYTF. The chain carries TRBV27 and TRBJ1-2; D uncertain. The CDR3 sequence is 13 residues long. CDR1 MNHEY and CDR2 SMNVEV come from the germline V gene (reference sequence). V was clipped by 6 bases and J by 7 bases, with 15 bases between them.

This clone was detected only a few times. The J gene is TRBJ1-1, the V gene TRBV30; no reliable D call. The CDR3 covers 13 residues. Germline loops: CDR1 GTSNPN, CDR2 SVGIG (reference sequence). V was cut by 3 bases and J by 5 bases, with 13 bases left in between. The CDR3 bases are TGTGCCTGGAGGAGCTCGGGAGGTACTGAAGCTTTCTTT. Residues: CAWRSSGGTEAFF.